Sequencing of this T cell receptor (beta chain) was carried out in a study of blood T cell repertoires in COVID-19. Whole-study context: Specimens from acute and convalescent COVID-19 originated in the United States, Italy and Spain. Sources were T cells, B-cell-depleted T cells, or PBMCs; the material itself was cDNA or gDNA.

Per the original data handling: Nucleated cell number was recorded as an estimate derived from reference gene primer amplification. Assay used: immunoSEQ multiplex PCR; TCRdb lists only in-frame clones, some missing. V, J and clone size derive from that table, while D and trimming were established from the DNA sequence. The table records tens of thousands of clones, 80% to 90% of them present only once. CDR3 length: 17 amino acids. The V segment lost 3 bases and the J segment 4 bases; nucleotides outside the gene matches: 12. Germline assignment: CDR1 KGHSH and CDR2 LQKENI. The clonotype originates from a man in his sixties with acute or convalescent COVID-19. This chain connects TRBV18 to TRBJ2-5; 9 bases map to TRBD1. Specimen: peripheral blood. The DNA for the CDR3 is TGTGCCAGCTCACCCCTGGCGCCGGGACAGGGAAGAGAGACCCAGTACTTC. Translation: CASSPLAPGQGRETQYF.